This T cell receptor beta chain was recorded in a study of T-cell reconstitution after alpha-beta-depleted transplantation in children. In regard to this clonotype: Its specificity is not known.

Broader study findings: Diversity of TCRbeta at day 60 was high in some patients, arising from surviving recipient T cells and thymic progenitors.

Library preparation (for TCRbeta) was performed with unique molecular identifiers. MiXCR, run by TCRdb on the PCR reads, gives a single entry per CDR3 protein. The sample yields around 450,000 distinct CDR3 sequences, 10% seen once. Sequences were derived from PBMCs, sampled before TCRalphabeta/CD19-depleted stem cell transplant. The sequence was collected from a child under 10 years old with inherited bone marrow failure, due to receive a stem cell transplant.

CDR3 amino acids: CASSVYGTDTDTQYF. CDR3 in DNA: TGTGCCAGCAGCGTTTATGGGACGGACACAGATACGCAGTATTTT. The chain is built from TRBV9 and TRBJ2-3; tentatively, D is TRBD1 or TRBD2 (5 bases each). The CDR3 sequence is 15 residues long. The ends were cut back, 2 bases at V and 2 bases at J, with 12 bases in the middle. CDR1 and CDR2 from the germline V gene are SGDLS and YYNGEE.